The subject of this entry is one TCR beta chain. As yet, its antigen is unknown. Given a much more abundant clone one base away, this may be a read error. From germline, CDR1 is SEHNR and CDR2 FQNEAQ (reference sequence). CDR3 length equals 15 residues. The ends lost 10 bases at V and 2 bases at J; junction bases unmatched: 12. The data were taken from a study of T cell repertoires in cytomegalovirus infection. The wider study: Public TCR beta signatures indicated both CMV infection and matching HLA type.

MiXCR, run by TCRdb on the reads, gives a single entry per CDR3 protein. The table includes about 770,000 distinct CDR3 sequences, 25% to 30% detected once. This rearrangement joins TRBV7-9 to TRBJ2-7, with 9 bases lining up with TRBD1. The TCR was taken from a human donor in good health (CMV status not recorded). Some clones in this sample may be carry-over from other donors' samples. Sequenced material: cultured CD8+ T cells from PBMCs, taken from culture after CMV antigen stimulation. CDR3 bases: TGTGCCAACAGTTTCGGACAGGGGCCGACCTACGAGCAGTACGTC. Amino acids: CANSFGQGPTYEQYV.